The rows below give T cell receptor beta chains drawn from one sample of a study of Graves' ophthalmopathy and Graves' hyperthyroidism. TCRdb re-called the multiplex PCR reads through MiXCR, storing one row per CDR3 protein. The profile shows some 350,000 distinct CDR3 sequences, about 15% of them singletons. Sequencing used peripheral blood. The receptors here all came from an adult woman with stable Graves' hyperthyroidism. Each CDR3 is given with its conserved first and last residue. D genes are given only for firm matches. Some rows have no size entry. The others give once, few or many, or a class for an expanded clone.

many	TRBD2	TRBV29-1	TRBJ2-5	CSVAGLAGVETQYF	TGCAGCGTTGCGGGACTAGCGGGAGTCGAGACCCAGTACTTC
-	TRBD2	TRBV12-3/TRBV12-4	TRBJ2-5	CASSHIESSGRADPQETQYF	TGTGCCAGCAGTCATATAGAGAGTAGCGGGAGGGCCGATCCCCAAGAGACCCAGTACTTC
many	-	TRBV29-1	TRBJ2-5	CSVEPARGETQYF	TGCAGCGTTGAACCGGCTAGGGGGGAGACCCAGTACTTC
many	-	TRBV11-3	TRBJ2-7	CASSPTSQTLPRSYEQYF	TGTGCCAGCAGCCCTACGTCCCAAACCCTCCCTCGTTCCTACGAGCAGTACTTC
many	-	TRBV11-2	TRBJ1-1	CASSFTTDTEAFF	TGTGCCAGCAGCTTTACGACCGACACTGAAGCTTTCTTT
many	TRBD1	TRBV12-3/TRBV12-4	TRBJ2-5	CASSPDRAETQYF	TGTGCCAGCAGCCCTGACAGGGCGGAGACCCAGTACTTC
many	TRBD1	TRBV6-1	TRBJ2-2	CATWQGAGGELFF	TGTGCCACCTGGCAGGGGGCCGGAGGGGAGCTGTTTTTT
-	-	TRBV28	TRBJ2-7	CASLGQNTYEQYF	TGTGCCAGCCTCGGGCAGAATACCTACGAGCAGTACTTC
few	-	TRBV29-1	TRBJ2-2	CSVWWGTGELFF	TGCAGCGTTTGGTGGGGCACCGGGGAGCTGTTTTTT
many	TRBD2	TRBV30	TRBJ2-7	CAWKGSGISEQYF	TGTGCCTGGAAGGGTAGCGGGATTTCCGAGCAGTACTTC
-	-	TRBV4-3	TRBJ1-1	CASSQDWAGKNTEAFF	TGCGCCAGCAGCCAAGATTGGGCAGGGAAGAACACTGAAGCTTTCTTT
many	-	TRBV19	TRBJ1-5	CASSIARGNQPQHF	TGTGCCAGTAGTATCGCCAGGGGCAATCAGCCCCAGCATTTT
-	-	TRBV3-1	TRBJ1-5	CASSQDISSNQPQHF	TGTGCCAGCAGCCAAGACATATCTAGCAATCAGCCCCAGCATTTT
-	TRBD2	TRBV7-2	TRBJ2-2	CASSLRLGLAENTGELFF	TGTGCCAGCAGCTTACGCCTGGGACTAGCCGAGAACACCGGGGAGCTGTTTTTT
many	-	TRBV11-3	TRBJ2-7	CASSLVLQGSAYEQYF	TGTGCCAGCAGCTTAGTCCTACAGGGATCCGCCTACGAGCAGTACTTC
few	TRBD2	TRBV3-1	TRBJ2-2	CASSQVAGSNTGELFF	TGTGCCAGCAGCCAAGTAGCGGGTTCGAACACCGGGGAGCTGTTTTTT
many	TRBD2	TRBV6-2/TRBV6-3	TRBJ2-5	CASSRRILAGDPQETQYF	TGTGCCAGCAGTCGGAGGATTTTAGCGGGAGACCCCCAAGAGACCCAGTACTTC
many	-	TRBV28	TRBJ2-2	CASTGSGGTGELFF	TGTGCCAGCACCGGGTCTGGGGGAACCGGGGAGCTGTTTTTT
few	-	TRBV30	TRBJ2-5	CAWSVLGVKEIQYF	TGTGCCTGGAGTGTTCTAGGGGTCAAAGAGATCCAGTACTTC
many	-	TRBV28	TRBJ1-3	CASKWDKRNTIYF	TGTGCCAGCAAGTGGGACAAACGAAACACCATATATTTT
many	TRBD1	TRBV30	TRBJ1-2	CACKDRGSNYGYTF	TGTGCCTGCAAGGACAGGGGGTCAAACTATGGCTACACCTTC
-	TRBD1	TRBV3-1	TRBJ1-3	CASSPRTGRGNTIYF	TGTGCCAGCAGCCCTCGGACAGGCCGCGGAAACACCATATATTTT
many	TRBD1	TRBV11-1	TRBJ1-3	CASSLSGRGPAGNTIYF	TGTGCCAGCAGCTTATCCGGCAGGGGGCCTGCTGGAAACACCATATATTTT
many	-	TRBV28	TRBJ1-2	CASSSAGSRSLYGYTF	TGTGCCAGCAGTTCCGCCGGGTCACGGAGTCTCTATGGCTACACCTTC
many	-	TRBV10-2	TRBJ1-5	CASSEGGVRQPQHF	TGCGCCAGCAGTGAGGGTGGGGTTCGTCAGCCCCAGCATTTT
many	TRBD1	TRBV27	TRBJ2-7	CASSFWTGDGEQYF	TGTGCCAGCAGTTTTTGGACAGGCGACGGCGAGCAGTACTTC
-	-	TRBV12-3/TRBV12-4	TRBJ1-1	CASSNDTGWTDAFF	TGTGCCAGCAGTAATGACACGGGTTGGACTGATGCTTTCTTT
many	-	TRBV4-3	TRBJ1-6	CASSKNNTGFDNSPLHF	TGCGCCAGCAGCAAAAACAATACAGGGTTCGATAATTCACCCCTCCACTTT
many	TRBD1	TRBV28	TRBJ1-5	CAGRGPYSNQPQHF	TGTGCCGGAAGGGGGCCTTATAGCAATCAGCCCCAGCATTTT
many	-	TRBV24-1	TRBJ1-5	CATSDPIPPRRTQPQHF	TGTGCCACCAGTGATCCTATCCCGCCGAGGCGGACGCAGCCCCAGCATTTT
many	-	TRBV12-3/TRBV12-4	TRBJ2-7	CASSPGRHSYEQYF	TGTGCCAGCAGTCCCGGCAGGCACAGCTACGAGCAGTACTTC
-	-	TRBV6-1	TRBJ1-1	CASSDEVVNTEAFF	TGTGCCAGCAGTGACGAGGTCGTGAACACTGAAGCTTTCTTT
many	-	TRBV15	TRBJ2-5	CATRGQETQYF	TGTGCCACCCGCGGGCAAGAGACCCAGTACTTC
-	TRBD1	TRBV7-9	TRBJ1-6	CASSPGQGNNSPLHF	TGTGCCAGCAGCCCGGGACAGGGGAACAATTCACCCCTCCACTTT
many	TRBD2	TRBV20-1	TRBJ2-2	CSSKNSGSGDTGELFF	TGCAGTTCCAAAAATAGCGGGAGTGGAGACACCGGGGAGCTGTTTTTT
many	TRBD1	TRBV28	TRBJ1-1	CASSSIESDRGRNTEAFF	TGTGCCAGCAGTTCTATCGAGTCGGACAGGGGGCGTAACACTGAAGCTTTCTTT
many	-	TRBV28	TRBJ1-2	CASSLDWQDYGYTF	TGTGCCAGCAGTTTAGACTGGCAGGACTATGGCTACACCTTC
many	-	TRBV12-3/TRBV12-4	TRBJ1-2	CASSSRFSDGYTF	TGTGCCAGCAGTTCAAGGTTTAGTGATGGCTACACCTTC
many	-	TRBV20-1	TRBJ1-5	CSASDGEDQPQHF	TGCAGTGCATCGGACGGGGAGGATCAGCCCCAGCATTTT
many	-	TRBV30	TRBJ2-7	CAWSVRGIYEQYF	TGTGCCTGGAGTGTACGGGGAATCTACGAGCAGTACTTC
-	-	TRBV4-1	TRBJ1-5	CASSQVWRVEFRGNQPQHF	TGCGCCAGCAGCCAAGTTTGGAGGGTGGAGTTTCGAGGCAATCAGCCCCAGCATTTT
-	TRBD2	TRBV11-2	TRBJ2-7	CASSLETSGFYEQYF	TGTGCCAGCAGCTTAGAAACTAGCGGCTTCTACGAGCAGTACTTC
-	TRBD2	TRBV5-1	TRBJ2-2	CASSLASGGVGTGELFF	TGCGCCAGCAGCTTGGCTTCGGGAGGGGTCGGCACCGGGGAGCTGTTTTTT
many	-	TRBV7-9	TRBJ2-7	CASSPLRGGRAGYEQYF	TGTGCCAGCAGCCCCCTACGCGGGGGCCGGGCGGGCTACGAGCAGTACTTC
many	TRBD2	TRBV25-1	TRBJ2-3	CASSEPGTSGSADTQYF	TGTGCCAGCAGTGAACCCGGGACTAGCGGGAGCGCAGATACGCAGTATTTT
few	TRBD2	TRBV7-8	TRBJ2-5	CASSTGGTTQETQYF	TGTGCCAGCAGCACAGGAGGGACTACCCAGGAGACCCAGTACTTC